This T cell receptor beta chain was retrieved from a study of T cells in Graves' hyperthyroidism and ophthalmopathy. The study, taken as a whole, reports: Expanded thyroid clonotypes (above 0.001) were mostly also found in blood.

This clonotype was picked up a small number of times. Its antigen is as yet unknown. The blood was taken when hyperthyroidism was first diagnosed, before any ophthalmopathy symptoms showed up. RNA transcripts were the template for amplifying TCR beta CDR3 regions. The HTBI primer set was used in a first-round RT-PCR of the TCR CDR3. TCRdb reprocessed the multiplex PCR reads via MiXCR and lists one record per CDR3 protein. The profile shows fewer than 400,000 distinct CDR3 sequences, roughly 14% of them singletons. The CDR3 contains 15 residues. Between the trimmed V and J ends, which lost 2 bases and 2 bases, there was a span of 11 bases. Germline V gene data show CDR1 as SGHTS and CDR2 as YDEGEE.

The clonotype was recovered from a woman aged 18-29 years with Graves' hyperthyroidism that later progressed to Graves' ophthalmopathy. The V call is TRBV5-8, the J call TRBJ1-5; D is possibly TRBD1 (5 bases). The source material was blood. The CDR3 bases are TGTGCCAGCAGCTTTGGGGGAGTGGGCAATCAGCCCCAGCATTTT. It is translated as CASSFGGVGNQPQHF.